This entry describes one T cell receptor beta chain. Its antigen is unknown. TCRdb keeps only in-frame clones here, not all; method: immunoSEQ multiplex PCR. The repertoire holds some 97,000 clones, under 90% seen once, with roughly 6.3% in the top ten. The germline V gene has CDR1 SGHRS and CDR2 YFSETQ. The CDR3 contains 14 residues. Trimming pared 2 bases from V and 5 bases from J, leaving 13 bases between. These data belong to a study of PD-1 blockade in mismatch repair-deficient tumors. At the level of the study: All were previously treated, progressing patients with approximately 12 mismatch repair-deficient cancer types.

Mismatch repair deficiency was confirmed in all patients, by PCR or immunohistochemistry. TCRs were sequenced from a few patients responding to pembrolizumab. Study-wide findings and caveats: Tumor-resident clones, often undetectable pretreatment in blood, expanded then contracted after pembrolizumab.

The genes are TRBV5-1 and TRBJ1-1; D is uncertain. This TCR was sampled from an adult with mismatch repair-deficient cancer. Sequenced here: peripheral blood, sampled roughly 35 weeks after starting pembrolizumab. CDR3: CASSFDFGVTEAFF. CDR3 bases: TGCGCCAGCAGCTTTGACTTCGGGGTAACTGAAGCTTTCTTT.